This TCR beta chain was sequenced in a study of cytomegalovirus exposure and HLA in healthy donors. Of note for this clone: Its antigen is still unknown.

Findings of the study overall: Some V segments could not be told apart, so they were left out, TRBV6-2 and TRBV6-3 among them.

The primer mix had 60 Vbeta and 13 Jbeta primers. Generated by immunoSEQ multiplex PCR, the TCRdb table keeps only in-frame clones and is missing some. There are approximately 110,000 clones in the sample; around two thirds occur only once, and 4% to 5.5% lies in the top ten. The CDR3 covers 17 residues. Germline CDR1 is ENHRY and CDR2 is SYGVKD. The V gene end was trimmed by 0 bases and the J gene end by 7 bases; junction bases not matched to a gene: 10. This chain uses TRBV10-3 with TRBJ1-5; 9 nucleotides line up with TRBD1. The clonotype comes from a man in his 60s in good health and CMV-seropositive. The sample taken for sequencing was PBMCs. DNA for the CDR3: TGTGCCATCAGTGAGTCGGTTCCGGGACAGGGATACCAGCCCCAGCATTTT. Translated, it gives CAISESVPGQGYQPQHF.